This paragraph reports one T cell receptor (beta chain). Antigen specificity is unknown. The data were obtained in a study of identical twins. The CDR3 contains 14 residues. J was trimmed by 8 bases and V by 3 bases; bases with no gene match: 6. Germline-derived CDR1 and CDR2 are MNHEY and SMNVEV (reference sequence). Template switching supplied a universal primer site; unique molecular identifiers were carried on the cDNA. One entry per CDR3 protein results from TCRdb running MiXCR on the 5' RACE reads. The sample gives some 20,000 distinct CDR3 sequences, approximately 70% of which show up once; almost 6% is in the top ten. Study-level findings and limits: There were fewer insertions in abundant cord blood beta clonotypes, but memory repertoires showed no such pattern.

The V and J genes are TRBV27 and TRBJ2-1, with 8 bases fitting TRBD1. This TCR was recovered from a woman in her late teens or twenties in good health. This table probably holds off-target reads from a library built for another chain. The source material was memory (CD45RO+) T cells sorted from blood. Here the CDR3 reads CASSLGRGLDEQFF. CDR3 nucleotides: TGTGCCAGCAGTTTGGGCAGGGGGCTGGATGAGCAGTTCTTC.